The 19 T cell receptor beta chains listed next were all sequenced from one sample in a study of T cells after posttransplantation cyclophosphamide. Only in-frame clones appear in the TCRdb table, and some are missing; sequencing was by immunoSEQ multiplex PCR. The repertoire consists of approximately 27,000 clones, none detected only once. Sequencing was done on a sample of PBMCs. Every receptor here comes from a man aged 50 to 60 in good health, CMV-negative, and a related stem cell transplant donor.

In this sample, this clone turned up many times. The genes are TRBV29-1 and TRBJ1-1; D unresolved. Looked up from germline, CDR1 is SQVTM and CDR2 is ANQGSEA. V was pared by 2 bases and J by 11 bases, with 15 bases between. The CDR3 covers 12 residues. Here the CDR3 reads CSVENSVGRAFF. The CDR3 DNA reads TGCAGCGTTGAAAATTCCGTGGGGAGGGCTTTCTTT.

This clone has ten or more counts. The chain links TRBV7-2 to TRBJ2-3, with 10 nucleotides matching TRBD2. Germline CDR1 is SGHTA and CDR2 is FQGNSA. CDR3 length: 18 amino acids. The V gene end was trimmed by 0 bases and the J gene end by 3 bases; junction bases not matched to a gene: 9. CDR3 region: CASSLALVLAGATDTQYF. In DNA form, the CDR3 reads TGTGCCAGCAGCTTAGCGTTAGTCCTAGCGGGAGCGACAGATACGCAGTATTTT. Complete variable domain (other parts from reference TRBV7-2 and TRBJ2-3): GAGVSQSPSNKVTEKGKDVELRCDPISGHTALYWYRQSLGQGLEFLIYFQGNSAPDKSGLPSDRFSAERTGGSVSTLTIQRTQQEDSAVYLCASSLALVLAGATDTQYFGPGTRLTVL.

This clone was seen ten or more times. The CDR3 is CASSFARDNQPQHF. The CDR3 DNA reads as TGTGCCAGCAGTTTCGCGCGGGACAATCAGCCCCAGCATTTT. The chain carries TRBV27 and TRBJ1-5; no definite D call. The CDR3 sequence is 14 residues long. Trimming cost V 3 bases and J 3 bases, with 9 bases left between them. Germline values: CDR1 MNHEY, CDR2 SMNVEV (reference sequence).

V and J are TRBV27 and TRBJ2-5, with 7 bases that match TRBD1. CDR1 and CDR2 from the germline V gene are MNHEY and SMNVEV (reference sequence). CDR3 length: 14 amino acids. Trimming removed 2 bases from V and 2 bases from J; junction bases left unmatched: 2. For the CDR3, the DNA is TGTGCCAGCAGTTTAGGGGGACAGCAAGAGACCCAGTACTTC. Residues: CASSLGGQQETQYF.

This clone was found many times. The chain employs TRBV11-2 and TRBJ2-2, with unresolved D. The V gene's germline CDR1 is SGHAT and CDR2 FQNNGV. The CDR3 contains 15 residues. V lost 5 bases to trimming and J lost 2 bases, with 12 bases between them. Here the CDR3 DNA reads TGTGCCAGCAGCCCGACCGGGTCTAACACCGGGGAGCTGTTTTTT. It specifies CASSPTGSNTGELFF.

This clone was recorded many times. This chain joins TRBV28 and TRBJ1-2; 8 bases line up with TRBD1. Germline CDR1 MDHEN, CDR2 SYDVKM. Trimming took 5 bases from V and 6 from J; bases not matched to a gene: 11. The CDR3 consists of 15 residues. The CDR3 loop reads CASSTLDRGWHGYTF. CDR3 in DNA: TGTGCCAGCAGTACTCTTGACAGGGGATGGCATGGCTACACCTTC.

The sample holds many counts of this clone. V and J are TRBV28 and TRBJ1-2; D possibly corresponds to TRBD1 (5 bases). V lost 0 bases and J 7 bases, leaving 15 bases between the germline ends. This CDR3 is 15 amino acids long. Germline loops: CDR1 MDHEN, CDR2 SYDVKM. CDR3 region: CASSLWGPIESGYTF. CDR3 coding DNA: TGTGCCAGCAGTTTATGGGGGCCGATTGAGTCTGGCTACACCTTC.

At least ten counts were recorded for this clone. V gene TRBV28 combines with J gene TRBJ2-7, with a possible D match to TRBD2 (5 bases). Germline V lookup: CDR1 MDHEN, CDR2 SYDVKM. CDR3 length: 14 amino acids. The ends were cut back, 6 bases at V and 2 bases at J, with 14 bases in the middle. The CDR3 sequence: CASRPSLGTYEQYF. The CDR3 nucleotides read TGTGCCAGCAGACCTAGCCTAGGTACCTACGAGCAGTACTTC. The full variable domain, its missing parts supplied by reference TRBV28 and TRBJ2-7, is DVKVTQSSRYLVKRTGEKVFLECVQDMDHENMFWYRQDPGLGLRLIYFSYDVKMKEKGDIPEGYSVSREKKERFSLILESASTNQTSMYLCASRPSLGTYEQYFGPGTRLTVT.

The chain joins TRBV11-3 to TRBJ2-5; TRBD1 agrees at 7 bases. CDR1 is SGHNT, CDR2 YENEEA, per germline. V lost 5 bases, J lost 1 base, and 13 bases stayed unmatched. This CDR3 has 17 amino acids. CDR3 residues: CASSNDPAGGSQETQYF. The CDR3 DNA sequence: TGTGCCAGCAGCAACGACCCGGCAGGGGGATCCCAAGAGACCCAGTACTTC.

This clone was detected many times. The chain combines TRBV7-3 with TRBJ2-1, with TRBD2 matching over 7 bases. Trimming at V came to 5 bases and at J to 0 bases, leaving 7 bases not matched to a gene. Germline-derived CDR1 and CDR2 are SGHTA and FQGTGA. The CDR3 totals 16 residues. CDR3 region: CASSQSGVISYNEQFF. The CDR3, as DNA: TGTGCCAGCAGCCAAAGCGGGGTAATCTCCTACAATGAGCAGTTCTTC.

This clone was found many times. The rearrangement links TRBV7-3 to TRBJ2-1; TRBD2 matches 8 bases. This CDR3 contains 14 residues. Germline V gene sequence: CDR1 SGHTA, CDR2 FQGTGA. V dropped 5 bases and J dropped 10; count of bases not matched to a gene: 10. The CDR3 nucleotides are TGTGCCAGCAGCCCTTCCCGGGCTAGCGGGGAGCAGTTCTTC. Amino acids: CASSPSRASGEQFF.

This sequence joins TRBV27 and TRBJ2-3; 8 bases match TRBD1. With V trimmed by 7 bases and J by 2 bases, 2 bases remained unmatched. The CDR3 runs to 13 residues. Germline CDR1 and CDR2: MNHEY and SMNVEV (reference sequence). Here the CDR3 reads CASKDRDTDTQYF. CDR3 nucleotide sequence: TGTGCCAGCAAGGACAGGGACACAGATACGCAGTATTTT.

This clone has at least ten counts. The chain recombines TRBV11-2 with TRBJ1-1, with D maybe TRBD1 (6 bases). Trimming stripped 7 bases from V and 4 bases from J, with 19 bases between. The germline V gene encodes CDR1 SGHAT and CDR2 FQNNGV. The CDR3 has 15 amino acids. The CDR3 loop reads CASTLGGARGTEAFF. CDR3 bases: TGTGCCAGCACTCTAGGGGGGGCGCGGGGCACTGAAGCTTTCTTT.

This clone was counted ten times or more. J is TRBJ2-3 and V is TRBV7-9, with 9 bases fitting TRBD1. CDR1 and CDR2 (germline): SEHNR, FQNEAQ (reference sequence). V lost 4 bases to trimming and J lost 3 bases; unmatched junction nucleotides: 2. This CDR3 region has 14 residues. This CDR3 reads CASSYDRGTDTQYF. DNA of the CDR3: TGTGCCAGCAGCTATGACAGGGGGACAGATACGCAGTATTTT. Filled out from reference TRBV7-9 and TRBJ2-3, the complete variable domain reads DTGVSQNPRHKITKRGQNVTFRCDPISEHNRLYWYRQTLGQGPEFLTYFQNEAQLEKSRLLSDRFSAERPKGSFSTLEIQRTEQGDSAMYLCASSYDRGTDTQYFGPGTRLTVL.

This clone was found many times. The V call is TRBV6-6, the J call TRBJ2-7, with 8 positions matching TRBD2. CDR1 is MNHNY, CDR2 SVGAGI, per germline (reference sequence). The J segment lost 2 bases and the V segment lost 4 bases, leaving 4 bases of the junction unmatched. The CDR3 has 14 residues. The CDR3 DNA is TGTGCCAGCAGTTCACCGGGACTAGCCTACGAGCAGTACTTC. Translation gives CASSSPGLAYEQYF.

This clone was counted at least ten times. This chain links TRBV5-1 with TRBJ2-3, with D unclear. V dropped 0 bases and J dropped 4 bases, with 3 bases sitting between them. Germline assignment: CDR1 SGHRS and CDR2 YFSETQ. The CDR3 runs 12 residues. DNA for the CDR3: TGCGCCAGCAGCTTGGCTGCAGATACGCAGTATTTT. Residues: CASSLAADTQYF.

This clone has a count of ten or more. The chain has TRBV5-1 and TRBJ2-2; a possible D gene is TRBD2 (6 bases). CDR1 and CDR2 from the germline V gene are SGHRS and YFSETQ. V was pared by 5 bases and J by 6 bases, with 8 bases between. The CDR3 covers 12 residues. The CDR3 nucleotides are TGCGCCAGCAGGTGGGAGGCCGGGGAGCTGTTTTTT. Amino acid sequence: CASRWEAGELFF.

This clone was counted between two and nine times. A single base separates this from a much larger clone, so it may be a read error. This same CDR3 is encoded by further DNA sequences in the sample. CDR3 coding DNA: TGTGCCAGCAGAACCGGGACAGGGGGCGACTATGGCTACACCTTT. It codes for CASRTGTGGDYGYTF. V usage is TRBV5-4 and J usage is TRBJ1-2; 12 bases match TRBD1. The CDR3 loop spans 15 amino acids. Per the germline V gene, CDR1 is SGHNT and CDR2 is YYREEE (reference sequence).

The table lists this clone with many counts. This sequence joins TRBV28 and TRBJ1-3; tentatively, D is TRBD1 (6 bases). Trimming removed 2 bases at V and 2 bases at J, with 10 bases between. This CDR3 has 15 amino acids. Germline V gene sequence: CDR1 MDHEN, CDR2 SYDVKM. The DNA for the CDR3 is TGTGCCAGCAGTTTACTGCAGGGGACTGGAAACACCATATATTTT. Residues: CASSLLQGTGNTIYF.